This TCR beta chain was sequenced for a study of T cell changes during pregnancy in multiple sclerosis. The protocol was immunoSEQ multiplex PCR, while the TCRdb copy is restricted to in-frame clones and leaves out a portion. Of around 50,000 clones in the sample, 92% were seen once. Germline CDR1 MDHEN, CDR2 SYDVKM. V gave up 5 bases and J gave up 0 bases; unmatched junction bases: 7. This CDR3 is 15 amino acids long. The sequence was obtained from a female donor with multiple sclerosis, enrolled in a pregnancy study. The sequencing used CD4+ T cells from peripheral blood mononuclear cells, collected after pregnancy. The chain carries TRBV28 and TRBJ2-7; 7 bases align to TRBD2. In DNA, the CDR3 is TGTGCCAGCAGTGGCGGGGGATGGATCTCCTACGAGCAGTACTTC. It codes for CASSGGGWISYEQYF. The full variable domain, rest sourced from reference TRBV28 and TRBJ2-7, is DVKVTQSSRYLVKRTGEKVFLECVQDMDHENMFWYRQDPGLGLRLIYFSYDVKMKEKGDIPEGYSVSREKKERFSLILESASTNQTSMYLCASSGGGWISYEQYFGPGTRLTVT.